These 29 T cell receptor beta chains share one sample of origin, sequenced in a study of blood T cell repertoires in COVID-19. Only in-frame clones appear in the TCRdb table, and some are missing; sequencing was by immunoSEQ multiplex PCR. This table has about 130,000 clones, about 91% appearing once. The sample comprised peripheral blood. All receptors derive from a man in his forties or fifties with acute or convalescent COVID-19.

The gene calls are TRBV5-5 and TRBJ1-1; D perhaps matches TRBD1 (5 bases). Trimming pared 1 base from V and 5 bases from J, leaving 12 bases between. CDR1 is SGHKS, CDR2 YYEKEE, per germline (reference sequence). The length of the CDR3 is 14 residues. The CDR3: CASSLQGELTEAFF. Here the CDR3 DNA reads TGTGCCAGCAGCTTGCAGGGCGAGTTGACTGAAGCTTTCTTT.

The chain carries TRBV15 and TRBJ2-1; D unclear. Germline V gene data show CDR1 as LNHNV and CDR2 as YYDKDF (reference sequence). CDR3 length equals 12 residues. Trimming cost V 1 base and J 12 bases, with 10 bases left between them. CDR3 residues: CATSRGNSRQFF. The CDR3 nucleotides read TGTGCCACCAGCAGAGGTAACTCACGGCAGTTCTTC.

This chain links TRBV28 with TRBJ1-6; no clear D gene. The CDR3 has 15 amino acids. Germline V lookup: CDR1 MDHEN, CDR2 SYDVKM. Between the trimmed V and J ends, which lost 6 bases and 0 bases, there was a span of 9 bases. The CDR3 nucleotides are TGTGCCAGCAGCCCTCGCGGCTCCTATAATTCACCCCTCCACTTT. This codes for CASSPRGSYNSPLHF.

This clone was recorded a few times. The V and J genes are TRBV5-5 and TRBJ2-2; no clear D. CDR1 is SGHKS, CDR2 YYEKEE, per germline (reference sequence). V dropped 6 bases and J dropped 6 bases, with 9 bases sitting between them. The CDR3 sequence is 12 residues long. The CDR3 sequence: CASNTQAGELFF. The CDR3 DNA sequence: TGTGCCAGCAACACGCAGGCCGGGGAGCTGTTTTTT.

The CDR3 bases are TGTGCCAGCAGCCCCAGGACTAGCTTTTCCGAGCAGTTCTTC. This gives the protein CASSPRTSFSEQFF. The V call is TRBV5-4, the J call TRBJ2-1, with TRBD2 identical over 8 bases. The J segment lost 10 bases and the V segment lost 4 bases, leaving 10 bases of the junction unmatched. The germline gives CDR1 SGHNT, CDR2 YYREEE (reference sequence). This CDR3 has 14 residues.

The V and J genes are TRBV28 and TRBJ1-6, with 7 bases lining up with TRBD1. Germline V CDR1 and CDR2: MDHEN, SYDVKM. CDR3 length: 15 amino acids. J lost 15 bases, V lost 5 bases, and 16 bases had no gene match. CDR3 bases: TGTGCCAGCAGTCCAAATATTAATACAGGGGCAAACCTCCACTTT. Protein sequence: CASSPNINTGANLHF.

This chain uses TRBV7-2 with TRBJ1-5; D unclear. CDR1 and CDR2 from the germline V gene are SGHTA and FQGNSA. V was clipped by 5 bases and J by 1 base, with 9 bases between them. The CDR3 is 14 residues long. The CDR3 DNA is TGTGCCAGCAGCGCGGACTCAAGCAATCAGCCCCAGCATTTT. Amino acids: CASSADSSNQPQHF.

The J gene is TRBJ1-2, the V gene TRBV2, with 8 nucleotides matching TRBD1. V dropped 3 bases and J dropped 0; count of bases not matched to a gene: 3. CDR1 is SNHLY and CDR2 is FYNNEI in the germline V gene. This CDR3 spans 15 amino acids. Here the CDR3 reads CASSDRGPANYGYTF. The CDR3 DNA reads as TGTGCCAGCAGTGACAGGGGGCCTGCTAACTATGGCTACACCTTC.

The rearrangement links TRBV7-3 to TRBJ1-1, with D possibly being TRBD1 (6 bases). V was trimmed by 4 bases and J by 0 bases, leaving 12 bases between them. Germline CDR1 SGHTA, CDR2 FQGTGA. The CDR3 spans 15 residues. Here the CDR3 reads CASSSQGTLNTEAFF. The DNA for the CDR3 is TGTGCCAGCAGCTCCCAGGGGACGCTGAACACTGAAGCTTTCTTT. Full variable domain (remainder filled in from reference TRBV7-3 and TRBJ1-1): GAGVSQTPSNKVTEKGKYVELRCDPISGHTALYWYRQSLGQGPEFLIYFQGTGAADDSGLPNDRFFAVRPEGSVSTLKIQRTERGDSAVYLCASSSQGTLNTEAFFGQGTRLTVV.

The chain joins TRBV19 to TRBJ2-5; D ambiguous. Germline V gives CDR1 LNHDA, CDR2 SQIVND (reference sequence). V lost 5 bases to trimming and J lost 7 bases, with 17 bases between them. The CDR3 totals 14 residues. CDR3 residues: CASSLQVVSGTQYF. The CDR3 DNA reads TGTGCCAGTAGTCTCCAGGTGGTTTCAGGGACCCAGTACTTC. The complete variable domain, with remaining parts taken from reference TRBV19 and TRBJ2-5, reads DGGITQSPKYLFRKEGQNVTLSCEQNLNHDAMYWYRQDPGQGLRLIYYSQIVNDFQKGDIAEGYSVSREKKESFPLTVTSAQKNPTAFYLCASSLQVVSGTQYFGPGTRLLVL.

The rearrangement links TRBV5-1 to TRBJ2-1, with D possibly being TRBD2 (5 bases). The CDR3 covers 14 residues. The germline V gene encodes CDR1 SGHRS and CDR2 YFSETQ. V was trimmed by 0 bases and J by 5 bases, leaving 9 bases between them. For the CDR3, the DNA is TGCGCCAGCAGCTTGGGACTACTTAACAATGAGCAGTTCTTC. It is translated as CASSLGLLNNEQFF.

The chain joins TRBV4-2 to TRBJ1-2, with unresolved D. Germline V lookup: CDR1 LGHNA, CDR2 YNFKEQ. This CDR3 is built from 15 residues. The ends were cut back, 0 bases at V and 8 bases at J, with 16 bases in the middle. CDR3 in DNA: TGTGCCAGCAGCCAAGATCGAAGGGAGATGAGGGGCTACACCTTC. It is translated as CASSQDRREMRGYTF.

The rearrangement joins TRBV18 to TRBJ1-1; possibly TRBD1 for D (6 bases). Trimming stripped 5 bases from V and 5 bases from J, with 15 bases between. The CDR3 loop spans 14 amino acids. Germline assignment: CDR1 KGHSH and CDR2 LQKENI. The CDR3 protein is CASSSQGWRTEAFF. For the CDR3, the DNA is TGTGCCAGCTCATCACAGGGATGGAGGACTGAAGCTTTCTTT.

In its sample, this clone was seen many times. V usage is TRBV2 and J usage is TRBJ1-2, with TRBD1 matching 9 bases. The CDR3 has 14 residues. J was trimmed by 5 bases and V by 7 bases; bases with no gene match: 8. Germline V gene sequence: CDR1 SNHLY, CDR2 FYNNEI. The CDR3 nucleotides read TGTGCCAGCATCCCGGGACAGGGTCTTTATGGCTACACCTTC. It encodes CASIPGQGLYGYTF.

The V gene is TRBV4-1, the J gene TRBJ1-2; TRBD1 matches 8 bases. Germline V gene data show CDR1 as MGHRA and CDR2 as YSYEKL. There are 15 residues in the CDR3. Trimming took 0 bases from V and 5 from J; bases not matched to a gene: 5. CDR3 loop: CASSQDYRGTYGYTF. Written as DNA, the CDR3 is TGCGCCAGCAGCCAAGATTACAGGGGGACTTATGGCTACACCTTC.

The sample holds a few counts of this clone. V and J are TRBV13 and TRBJ1-6; TRBD1 agrees at 7 bases. The CDR3 spans 14 residues. CDR1 and CDR2 from the germline V gene are PRHDT and FYEKMQ (reference sequence). The junction had 4 bases not matched to a gene; V was cut back by 5 bases and J by 6 bases. The chain's CDR3 is CASSLRQGNSPLHF. In DNA, the CDR3 is TGTGCCAGCAGCCTTAGACAGGGTAATTCACCCCTCCACTTT.

In the case of this clone: Other nucleotide sequences from this sample produce the same CDR3. The chain joins TRBV9 to TRBJ2-7, with 8 bases matching TRBD1. The CDR3 consists of 14 residues. Trimming removed 4 bases from V and 5 bases from J; junction bases left unmatched: 8. The germline V gene has CDR1 SGDLS and CDR2 YYNGEE. The CDR3: CASSPRTGSNEQYF. The CDR3 bases are TGTGCCAGCAGCCCCCGGACAGGGAGTAACGAGCAGTACTTC.

The rearrangement joins TRBV14 to TRBJ1-2, with D unclear. The CDR3 totals 13 residues. V lost 1 base to trimming and J lost 8 bases, with 11 bases between them. Germline V lookup: CDR1 SGHDN, CDR2 FVKESK. In DNA form, the CDR3 reads TGTGCCAGCAGCCAAGGACATCTTTACGGCTACACCTTC. Translated, it gives CASSQGHLYGYTF.

The J gene is TRBJ1-6, the V gene TRBV30, with D possibly being TRBD1 (6 bases). The CDR3 consists of 18 residues. V shed 0 bases and J shed 4 bases, with 19 bases lying between them. Germline-derived CDR1 and CDR2 are GTSNPN and SVGIG (reference sequence). The CDR3 loop reads CAWSVLGGAQGYNSPLHF. The CDR3, as DNA: TGTGCCTGGAGTGTATTGGGGGGGGCCCAAGGATATAATTCACCCCTCCACTTT.

This clone came up a few times. The chain employs TRBV2 and TRBJ2-1; 9 bases map to TRBD2. V dropped 7 bases and J dropped 7; count of bases not matched to a gene: 2. The CDR3 is made up of 12 amino acids. In germline, CDR1 is SNHLY, CDR2 FYNNEI. The CDR3 DNA reads as TGTGCCAGCATGCGGGAGGGGAATGAGCAGTTCTTC. Its translation is CASMREGNEQFF.

The chain uses TRBV2 and TRBJ1-3, with 7 bases identical to TRBD1. This CDR3 is 14 amino acids long. With 6 bases clipped from V and 3 bases from J, the junction kept 5 bases outside the gene matches. The V gene's germline CDR1 is SNHLY and CDR2 FYNNEI. The CDR3 protein is CASRGNRGGNTIYF. CDR3 in DNA: TGTGCCAGCAGGGGCAACAGGGGTGGAAACACCATATATTTT.

The rearrangement joins TRBV5-1 to TRBJ1-1; 8 nucleotides match TRBD1. Germline V gene sequence: CDR1 SGHRS, CDR2 YFSETQ. This CDR3 has 15 amino acids. With 4 bases clipped from V and 2 bases from J, the junction kept 7 bases outside the gene matches. For the CDR3, the DNA is TGCGCCAGCAGCCCATTAGGACAGGGAAACACTGAAGCTTTCTTT. It is translated as CASSPLGQGNTEAFF. The whole variable domain, remainder taken from reference TRBV5-1 and TRBJ1-1, is KAGVTQTPRYLIKTRGQQVTLSCSPISGHRSVSWYQQTPGQGLQFLFEYFSETQRNKGNFPGRFSGRQFSNSRSEMNVSTLELGDSALYLCASSPLGQGNTEAFFGQGTRLTVV.

The V gene is TRBV12-3 or TRBV12-4, the J gene TRBJ1-1; the D is unclear. Deletions cut 3 bases from V and 6 bases from J, with 8 bases between. CDR3 length: 12 residues. CDR3 residues: CASSFQFSEAFF. The CDR3 DNA sequence: TGTGCCAGCAGTTTTCAGTTCTCTGAAGCTTTCTTT.

The rearrangement joins TRBV5-5 to TRBJ1-5; D is ambiguous. The CDR3 contains 14 residues. Germline CDR1 SGHKS, CDR2 YYEKEE (reference sequence). Trimming stripped 0 bases from V and 6 bases from J, with 10 bases between. The CDR3 is CASSLEPGVQPQHF. Written as DNA, the CDR3 is TGTGCCAGCAGCTTGGAACCCGGGGTTCAGCCCCAGCATTTT.

V gene TRBV15 combines with J gene TRBJ1-2; TRBD1 might be the D (6 bases). Per germline, CDR1 LNHNV and CDR2 YYDKDF (reference sequence). This CDR3 has 16 amino acids. With 1 base removed from V and 8 bases from J, the gap between germline ends came to 20 bases. The CDR3 DNA sequence: TGTGCCACCAGCAGAGCGGGCCAGGGGCAGCTGGGCGGCTACACCTTC. Translating gives CATSRAGQGQLGGYTF.

The V and J genes are TRBV2 and TRBJ2-7, with 8 bases identical to TRBD1. The CDR3 runs 15 residues. V was clipped by 4 bases and J by 6 bases; unmatched bases: 11. Germline V CDR1 and CDR2: SNHLY, FYNNEI. This chain's CDR3 is CASSASGQGWGEQYF. The CDR3 nucleotides read TGTGCCAGCAGTGCCTCTGGACAGGGATGGGGCGAGCAGTACTTC.

The chain joins TRBV25-1 to TRBJ1-2, with 12 bases aligning to TRBD1. CDR3 length equals 14 residues. V was pared by 6 bases and J by 6 bases, with 5 bases of the junction left unmatched. Germline CDR1 reads MGHDK; CDR2 reads SYGVNS. CDR3 bases: TGTGCCAGCAGGGGACAGGGGGCAGCAAATGGCTACACCTTC. Amino acids: CASRGQGAANGYTF.

The V and J genes are TRBV9 and TRBJ1-2; D perhaps matches TRBD1 (6 bases). The CDR3 runs to 13 residues. With 8 bases removed from V and 2 bases from J, the gap between germline ends came to 13 bases. Germline assignment: CDR1 SGDLS and CDR2 YYNGEE. CDR3 sequence (DNA): TGTGCCAGTAACCGGGACAACAACTATGGCTACACCTTC. Encoded protein: CASNRDNNYGYTF.

This clone has only one observation. The chain recombines TRBV11-2 with TRBJ1-1, with D unclear. The CDR3 is 14 amino acids. The V end lost 1 base, the J end lost 4 bases, and 10 bases lay between the germline ends. The V gene's germline CDR1 is SGHAT and CDR2 FQNNGV. The CDR3 here is CASSLGLAGTEAFF. CDR3 sequence (DNA): TGTGCCAGCAGCTTAGGTCTCGCCGGCACTGAAGCTTTCTTT.